This T cell receptor beta chain was captured in a study of blood T cell repertoires in COVID-19. Study details: The United States, Italy and Spain were the sources of the acute and convalescent COVID-19 samples.

Looked up from germline, CDR1 is SGHDN and CDR2 is FVKESK. CDR3 length equals 19 residues. Trimming took 1 base from V and 1 from J; bases not matched to a gene: 11. This clone occurred a few times. In the original analysis: Nucleated cell number was recorded as an estimate derived from reference gene primer amplification. Profiling relied on immunoSEQ multiplex PCR, and the TCRdb table lists in-frame clones only, not all of them. V, J and clone size are those of that table, while D and trimming were read from the DNA. The repertoire holds 25,000 to 35,000 clones, with 78% as singletons. V usage is TRBV14 and J usage is TRBJ2-7, with 12 positions matching TRBD1. The clonotype originates from a man older than 75 with acute or convalescent COVID-19. The sequencing input was peripheral blood. The CDR3 region has the DNA TGTGCCAGCAGCCAAGTCAGGGGGACAGGGGGCTCGAAGTCCTACGAGCAGTACTTC. It is translated as CASSQVRGTGGSKSYEQYF. Complete variable domain (other parts from reference TRBV14 and TRBJ2-7): EAGVTQFPSHSVIEKGQTVTLRCDPISGHDNLYWYRRVMGKEIKFLLHFVKESKQDESGMPNNRFLAERTGGTYSTLKVQPAELEDSGVYFCASSQVRGTGGSKSYEQYFGPGTRLTVT.